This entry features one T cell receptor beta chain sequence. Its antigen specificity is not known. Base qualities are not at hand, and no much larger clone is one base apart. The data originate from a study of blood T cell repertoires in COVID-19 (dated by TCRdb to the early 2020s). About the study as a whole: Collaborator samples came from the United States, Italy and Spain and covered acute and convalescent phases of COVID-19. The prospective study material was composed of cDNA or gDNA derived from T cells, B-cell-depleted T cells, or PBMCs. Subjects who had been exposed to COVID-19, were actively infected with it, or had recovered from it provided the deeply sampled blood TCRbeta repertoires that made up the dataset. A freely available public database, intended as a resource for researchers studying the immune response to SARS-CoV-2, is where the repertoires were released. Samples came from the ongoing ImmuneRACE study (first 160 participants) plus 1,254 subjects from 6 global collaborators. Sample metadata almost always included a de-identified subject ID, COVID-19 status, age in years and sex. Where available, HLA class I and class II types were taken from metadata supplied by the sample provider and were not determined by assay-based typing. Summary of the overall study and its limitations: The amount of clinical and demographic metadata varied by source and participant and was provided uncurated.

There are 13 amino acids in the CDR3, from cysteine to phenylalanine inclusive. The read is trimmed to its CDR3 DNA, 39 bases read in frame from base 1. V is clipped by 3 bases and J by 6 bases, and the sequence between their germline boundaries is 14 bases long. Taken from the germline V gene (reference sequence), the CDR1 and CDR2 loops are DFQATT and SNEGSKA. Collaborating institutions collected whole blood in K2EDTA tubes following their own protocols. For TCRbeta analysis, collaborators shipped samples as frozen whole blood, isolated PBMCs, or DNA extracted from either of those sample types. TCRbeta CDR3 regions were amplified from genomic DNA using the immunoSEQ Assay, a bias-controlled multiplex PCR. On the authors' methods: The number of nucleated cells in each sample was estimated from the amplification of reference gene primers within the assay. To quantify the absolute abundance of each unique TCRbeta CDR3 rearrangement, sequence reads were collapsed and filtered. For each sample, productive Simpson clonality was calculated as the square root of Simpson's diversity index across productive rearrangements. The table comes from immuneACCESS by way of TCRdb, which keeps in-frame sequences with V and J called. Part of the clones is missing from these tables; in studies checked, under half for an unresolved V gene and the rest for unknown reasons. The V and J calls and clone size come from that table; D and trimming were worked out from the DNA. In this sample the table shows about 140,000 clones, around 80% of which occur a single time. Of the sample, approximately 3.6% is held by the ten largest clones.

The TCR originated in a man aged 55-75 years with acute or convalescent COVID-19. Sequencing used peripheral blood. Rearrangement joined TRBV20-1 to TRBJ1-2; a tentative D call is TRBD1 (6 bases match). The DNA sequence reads TGCAGTGCTAGTGCTCAGGGGTCCCATGGCTACACCTTC. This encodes CSASAQGSHGYTF.